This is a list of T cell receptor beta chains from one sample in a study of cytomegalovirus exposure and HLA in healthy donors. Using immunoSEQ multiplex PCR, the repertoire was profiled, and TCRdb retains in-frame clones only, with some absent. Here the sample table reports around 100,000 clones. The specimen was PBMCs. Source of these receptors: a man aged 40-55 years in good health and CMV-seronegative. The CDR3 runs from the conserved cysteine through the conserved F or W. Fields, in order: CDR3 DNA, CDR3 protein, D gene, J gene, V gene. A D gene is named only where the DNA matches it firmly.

TGTGCCAGCAGCTTACAATTTTGGGGGGGGCTTAAAAATGAGCAGTTCTTC,CASSLQFWGGLKNEQFF,-,TRBJ2-1,TRBV7-6
TGTGCCAGCAGCGTAGGAGGGGGCACAAATGAGCAGTTCTTC,CASSVGGGTNEQFF,TRBD1,TRBJ2-1,TRBV9
TGTGCCAGCAGACTGACAGGGGATGCTGCGGATACGCAGTATTTT,CASRLTGDAADTQYF,TRBD1,TRBJ2-3,TRBV6-1
TGTGCCCATTGCGGTAGCGGGTCATGGGATACGCAGTATTTT,CAHCGSGSWDTQYF,TRBD2,TRBJ2-3,TRBV28
TGTGCCAGCTCACCACGGACAGGGACGAGGAATGAGCAGTTCTTC,CASSPRTGTRNEQFF,TRBD1,TRBJ2-1,TRBV18
TGTGCCTGGAGTGTCGTCGGCTCTGGAAACACCATATATTTT,CAWSVVGSGNTIYF,-,TRBJ1-3,TRBV30
TGTGCCAGCAGCCCAAATCGGGGGAGTAATGAGCAGTTCTTC,CASSPNRGSNEQFF,-,TRBJ2-1,TRBV11-3
TGTGCCAGCAGCGCGGAAGAGACCCAGTACTTC,CASSAEETQYF,-,TRBJ2-5,TRBV5-4
TGTGCCAGCAGTTCCCCAAACATACAGGGCAGAGAGCAGTTCTTC,CASSSPNIQGREQFF,-,TRBJ2-1,TRBV7-2
TGTGCCAGCAGCTTCAGCGGGGGGGCCGAACAGACCCAGTACTTC,CASSFSGGAEQTQYF,TRBD2,TRBJ2-5,TRBV7-9
TGCGCCAGCAGTGTGTACACCCAAGAGACCCAGTACTTC,CASSVYTQETQYF,-,TRBJ2-5,TRBV10-2
TGTGCCAGCAGCTTCGAGGAGAAATCACCCCTCCACTTT,CASSFEEKSPLHF,-,TRBJ1-6,TRBV7-9
TGTGCCAGCAGCCATCCCCCGGGTGATACGCAGTATTTT,CASSHPPGDTQYF,-,TRBJ2-3,TRBV27
TGTGCCAGCAGCGTGGGGGGACAGGGCCTCGGTTCTGGAAACACCATATATTTT,CASSVGGQGLGSGNTIYF,TRBD1,TRBJ1-3,TRBV7-8
TGTGCCAGCAGCGAGGGGGGGGTTGAGACCCAGTACTTC,CASSEGGVETQYF,-,TRBJ2-5,TRBV9
TGTGCCAGCAGGAGGGGACGGGGGGAGACCCAGTACTTC,CASRRGRGETQYF,-,TRBJ2-5,TRBV5-6
TGTGCCAGCAAGGTCGGGGTTGATCACACCGGGGAGCTGTTTTTT,CASKVGVDHTGELFF,-,TRBJ2-2,TRBV9
TGTGCCAGCAGCCTTTCTGGCACAGATACGCAGTATTTT,CASSLSGTDTQYF,-,TRBJ2-3,TRBV2
TGTGCCAGCAGCCCTAGAGGTAGCTCTGGAAACACCATATATTTT,CASSPRGSSGNTIYF,-,TRBJ1-3,TRBV7-6
TGTGCCAGCAGAAGCGGGGAGAATGAGCAGTTCTTC,CASRSGENEQFF,TRBD2,TRBJ2-1,TRBV9
TGTGCCAGCAGCCGGAAGGTGGGAGATTCACCCCTCCACTTT,CASSRKVGDSPLHF,-,TRBJ1-6,TRBV14
TGTGCCAGCAGCTTAGTCGCTAGGACAGGGGATGTTTTCTTC,CASSLVARTGDVFF,TRBD1,TRBJ2-1,TRBV7-2
TGTGCCATCAGTGAAATGGGGCGGACAGATACGCAGTATTTT,CAISEMGRTDTQYF,-,TRBJ2-3,TRBV10-3